One and the same sample provided the 8 T cell receptor beta chains below, sequenced in a study of siplizumab effects on memory and regulatory T cells. Produced via immunoSEQ multiplex PCR; TCRdb's table is partial and in-frame only. This table holds 100,000 or so clones, 94% found once. Sequencing input: Tregs sorted from blood. These receptors all come from a human donor in good health.

The chain employs TRBV6-1 and TRBJ2-1; D is ambiguous. CDR3 size: 13 residues. Germline V lookup: CDR1 MNHNS, CDR2 SASEGT. With 8 bases removed from V and 6 bases from J, the gap between germline ends came to 14 bases. CDR3 sequence: CASRWAGRNEQFF. CDR3 coding DNA: TGTGCCAGCCGCTGGGCCGGCCGCAATGAGCAGTTCTTC.

The chain couples TRBV7-7 to TRBJ2-3; weak D call: TRBD1 (5 bases). This CDR3 comprises 15 residues. The V gene lost 1 base and the J gene lost 1 base, with 9 bases spanning the gap. In germline, CDR1 is SSHAT, CDR2 FNYEAQ (reference sequence). CDR3 region: CASSLGQGGTDTQYF. The DNA for the CDR3 is TGTGCCAGCAGCTTAGGCCAAGGGGGCACAGATACGCAGTATTTT.

V and J are TRBV5-1 and TRBJ2-1; a weak D match, TRBD2 (6 bases). The V end lost 8 bases, the J end lost 6 bases, and 21 bases lay between the germline ends. The CDR3 covers 15 residues. CDR1 is SGHRS, CDR2 YFSETQ, per germline. CDR3 region: CASRESGGPLNEQFF. CDR3 in DNA: TGCGCCAGTCGGGAGAGCGGAGGGCCCCTCAATGAGCAGTTCTTC.

The DNA for the CDR3 is TGTGCCAGCAGCGTAGCGCCTGGGGGCCCCAACACTGAAGCTTTCTTT. Its translation: CASSVAPGGPNTEAFF. The chain carries TRBV9 and TRBJ1-1, with D perhaps TRBD1 (6 bases). Germline V lookup: CDR1 SGDLS, CDR2 YYNGEE. The CDR3 is 16 residues long. Trimming removed 0 bases from V and 2 bases from J, with 14 bases in between.

The chain has TRBV18 and TRBJ2-2; 7 nucleotides match TRBD2. Germline V gene lookup returns CDR1 KGHSH and CDR2 LQKENI. The CDR3 sequence is 14 residues long. V shed 6 bases, J shed 4 bases, and the junction held 5 bases outside the gene matches. CDR3 in amino acids: CASSTAGLTGELFF. The DNA for the CDR3 is TGTGCCAGCTCGACAGCGGGACTCACCGGGGAGCTGTTTTTT.

The chain carries TRBV11-2 and TRBJ1-1, with D possibly being TRBD1 (6 bases). Deletions cut 3 bases from V and 1 base from J, with 15 bases between. CDR1 is SGHAT and CDR2 is FQNNGV in the germline V gene. The CDR3 is 16 residues long. The CDR3 region is CASSFRGRLGNTEAFF. The CDR3, as DNA: TGTGCCAGCAGCTTCCGGGGGCGCCTGGGGAACACTGAAGCTTTCTTT.

This chain uses TRBV4-1 with TRBJ2-3, with 7 bases matching TRBD2. Germline-derived CDR1 and CDR2 are MGHRA and YSYEKL. V lost 6 bases to trimming and J lost 2 bases; unmatched junction nucleotides: 5. CDR3 length equals 14 residues. The CDR3 bases are TGCGCCAGCAGACGCGGGAGCTTCACAGATACGCAGTATTTT. Translation gives CASRRGSFTDTQYF.

The chain employs TRBV11-2 and TRBJ2-5; no clear D. The germline V and J ends were trimmed by 4 bases and 2 bases, with 2 bases remaining between them. The CDR3 has 11 residues. Germline V gene sequence: CDR1 SGHAT, CDR2 FQNNGV. CDR3 nucleotides: TGTGCCAGCAGCTCTCAAGAGACCCAGTACTTC. It encodes CASSSQETQYF.